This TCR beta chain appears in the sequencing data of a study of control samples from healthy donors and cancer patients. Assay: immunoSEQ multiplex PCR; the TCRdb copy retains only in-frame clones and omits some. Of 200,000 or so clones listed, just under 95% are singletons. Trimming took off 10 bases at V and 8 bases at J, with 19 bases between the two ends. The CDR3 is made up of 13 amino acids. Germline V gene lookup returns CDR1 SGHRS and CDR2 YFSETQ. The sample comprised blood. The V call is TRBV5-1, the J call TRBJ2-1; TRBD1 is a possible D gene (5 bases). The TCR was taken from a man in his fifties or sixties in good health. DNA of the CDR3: TGCGCCGGGGCCTCGGACCCGGACGATGAGCAGTTCTTC. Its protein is CAGASDPDDEQFF. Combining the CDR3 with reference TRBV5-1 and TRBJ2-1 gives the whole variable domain KAGVTQTPRYLIKTRGQQVTLSCSPISGHRSVSWYQQTPGQGLQFLFEYFSETQRNKGNFPGRFSGRQFSNSRSEMNVSTLELGDSALYLCAGASDPDDEQFFGPGTRLTVL.